This TCR beta chain appears in the sequencing data of a study of Ad26.COV2.S vaccination and SARS-CoV-2 variants. About the study: Ad26.COV2.S, an intramuscular injection, was given once or twice 56 days apart.

Germline CDR1 and CDR2: SGDLS and YYNGEE. CDR3 length: 15 residues. Trimming took off 6 bases at V and 5 bases at J, with 17 bases between the two ends. Regarding this clone: The antigen is undetermined.

Measured with immunoSEQ multiplex PCR; TCRdb has only the in-frame clones, and not every one. Of approximately 300,000 clones in the sample, about 86% were seen once. Study outcomes and limitations: Quantification of TCR breadth and depth may have yielded underestimates of total T cell responses.

The treatment: 19 received Ad26.COV2.S at low or high dose, single or two shots; roughly 5 received placebo; per-sample allocation not given. Sampling took place 63 days after the first vaccine or placebo injection. Vaccine was an Ad26 vector expressing Wuhan-strain SARS-CoV-2 spike. The material sequenced was peripheral blood, taken in a trial of Ad26.COV2.S vaccine versus placebo. The J gene is TRBJ2-2, the V gene TRBV9, with TRBD1 as a possible D gene (6 bases). This TCR was recovered from a person between 18 and 65 years old who received the Ad26.COV2.S COVID-19 vaccine or a placebo. The CDR3 bases are TGTGCCAGCACCTTGGGGGCAGTCGGGACCGGGGAGCTGTTTTTT. It specifies CASTLGAVGTGELFF.